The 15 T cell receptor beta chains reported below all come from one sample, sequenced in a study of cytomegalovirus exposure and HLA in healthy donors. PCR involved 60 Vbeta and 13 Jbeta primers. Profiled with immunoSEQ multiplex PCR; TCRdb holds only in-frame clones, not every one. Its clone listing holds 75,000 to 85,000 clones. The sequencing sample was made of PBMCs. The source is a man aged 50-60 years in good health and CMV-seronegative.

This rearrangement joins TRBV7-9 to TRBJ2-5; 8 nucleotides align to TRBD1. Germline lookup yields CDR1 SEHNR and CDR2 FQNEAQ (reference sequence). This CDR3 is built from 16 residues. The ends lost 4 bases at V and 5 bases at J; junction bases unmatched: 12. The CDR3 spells CASSSSRTGIGETQYF. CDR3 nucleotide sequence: TGTGCCAGCAGCTCGAGCCGGACAGGGATTGGGGAGACCCAGTACTTC.

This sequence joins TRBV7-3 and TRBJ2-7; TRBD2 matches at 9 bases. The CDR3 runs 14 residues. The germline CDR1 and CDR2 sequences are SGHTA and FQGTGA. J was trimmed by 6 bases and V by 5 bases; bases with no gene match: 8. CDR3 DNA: TGTGCCAGCAGCCGCGGGGGGGCTCAGGGCGAGCAGTACTTC. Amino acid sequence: CASSRGGAQGEQYF.

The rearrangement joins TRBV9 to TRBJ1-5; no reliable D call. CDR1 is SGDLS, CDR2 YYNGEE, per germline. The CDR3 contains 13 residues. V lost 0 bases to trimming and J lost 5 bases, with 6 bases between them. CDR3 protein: CASSVGRDQPQHF. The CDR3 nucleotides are TGTGCCAGCAGCGTAGGGAGGGATCAGCCCCAGCATTTT.

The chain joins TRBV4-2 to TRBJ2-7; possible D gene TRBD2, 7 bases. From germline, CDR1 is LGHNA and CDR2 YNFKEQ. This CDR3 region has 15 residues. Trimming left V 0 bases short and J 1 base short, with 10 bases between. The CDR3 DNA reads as TGTGCCAGCAGCCAAGACGCGGGGGCATCCTACGAGCAGTACTTC. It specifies CASSQDAGASYEQYF.

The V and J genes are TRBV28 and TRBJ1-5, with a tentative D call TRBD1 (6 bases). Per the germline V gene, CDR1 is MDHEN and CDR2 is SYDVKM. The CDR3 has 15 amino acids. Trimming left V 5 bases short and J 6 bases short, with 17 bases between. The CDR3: CASSPPGRGGQPQHF. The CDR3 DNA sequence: TGTGCCAGCAGTCCCCCGGGGCGAGGGGGTCAGCCCCAGCATTTT.

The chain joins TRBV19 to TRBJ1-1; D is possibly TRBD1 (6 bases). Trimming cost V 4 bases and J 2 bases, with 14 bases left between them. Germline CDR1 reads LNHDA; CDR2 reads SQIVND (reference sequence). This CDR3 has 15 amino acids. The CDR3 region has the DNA TGTGCCAGTAGTAGGGTCGACAGGACAAACACTGAAGCTTTCTTT. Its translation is CASSRVDRTNTEAFF. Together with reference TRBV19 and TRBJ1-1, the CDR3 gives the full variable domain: DGGITQSPKYLFRKEGQNVTLSCEQNLNHDAMYWYRQDPGQGLRLIYYSQIVNDFQKGDIAEGYSVSREKKESFPLTVTSAQKNPTAFYLCASSRVDRTNTEAFFGQGTRLTVV.

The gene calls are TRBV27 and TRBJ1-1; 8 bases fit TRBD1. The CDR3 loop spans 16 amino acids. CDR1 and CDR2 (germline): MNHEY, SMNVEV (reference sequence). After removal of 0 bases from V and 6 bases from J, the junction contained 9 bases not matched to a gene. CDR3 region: CASSLSPDRVDSEAFF. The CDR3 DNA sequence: TGTGCCAGCAGTTTATCTCCGGACAGGGTGGATTCTGAAGCTTTCTTT.

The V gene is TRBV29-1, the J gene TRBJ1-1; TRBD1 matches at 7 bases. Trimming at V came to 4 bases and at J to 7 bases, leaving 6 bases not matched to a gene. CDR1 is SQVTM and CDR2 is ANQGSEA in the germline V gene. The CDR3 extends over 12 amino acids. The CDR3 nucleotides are TGCAGCGTTGTAACAGGGGCCCATGAAGCTTTCTTT. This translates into CSVVTGAHEAFF.

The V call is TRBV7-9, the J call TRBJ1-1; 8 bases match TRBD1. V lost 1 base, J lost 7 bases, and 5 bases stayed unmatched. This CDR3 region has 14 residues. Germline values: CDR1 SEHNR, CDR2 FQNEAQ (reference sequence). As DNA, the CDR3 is TGTGCCAGCAGCTTAGTCAAGACAGGGGTTGAAGCTTTCTTT. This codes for CASSLVKTGVEAFF. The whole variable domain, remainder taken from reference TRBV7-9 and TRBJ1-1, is DTGVSQNPRHKITKRGQNVTFRCDPISEHNRLYWYRQTLGQGPEFLTYFQNEAQLEKSRLLSDRFSAERPKGSFSTLEIQRTEQGDSAMYLCASSLVKTGVEAFFGQGTRLTVV.

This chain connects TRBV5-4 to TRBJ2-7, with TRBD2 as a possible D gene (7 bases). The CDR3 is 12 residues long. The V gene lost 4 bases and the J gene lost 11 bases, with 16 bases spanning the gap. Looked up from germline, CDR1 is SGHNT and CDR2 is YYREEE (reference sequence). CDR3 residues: CASSGGGTGKYF. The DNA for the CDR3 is TGTGCCAGCAGCGGGGGGGGTACAGGGAAGTACTTC. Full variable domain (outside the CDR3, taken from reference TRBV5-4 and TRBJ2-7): ETGVTQSPTHLIKTRGQQVTLRCSSQSGHNTVSWYQQALGQGPQFIFQYYREEENGRGNFPPRFSGLQFPNYSSELNVNALELDDSALYLCASSGGGTGKYFGPGTRLTVT.

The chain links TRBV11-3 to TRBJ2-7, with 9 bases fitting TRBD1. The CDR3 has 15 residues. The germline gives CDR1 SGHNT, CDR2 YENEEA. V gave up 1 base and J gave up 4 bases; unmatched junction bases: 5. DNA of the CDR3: TGTGCCAGCAGCTTAGGGCCGGGACAGGGATACGAGCAGTACTTC. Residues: CASSLGPGQGYEQYF.

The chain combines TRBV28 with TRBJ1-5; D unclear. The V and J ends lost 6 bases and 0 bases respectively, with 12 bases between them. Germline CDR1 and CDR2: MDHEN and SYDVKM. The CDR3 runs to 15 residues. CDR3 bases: TGTGCCAGCAGCTACAGCTTCTATAGCAATCAGCCCCAGCATTTT. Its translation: CASSYSFYSNQPQHF.

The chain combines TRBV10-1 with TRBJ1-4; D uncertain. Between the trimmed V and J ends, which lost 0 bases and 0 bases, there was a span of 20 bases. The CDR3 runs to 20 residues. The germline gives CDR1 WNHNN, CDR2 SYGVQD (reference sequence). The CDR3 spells CASSESHLQFLISTNEKLFF. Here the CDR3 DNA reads TGCGCCAGCAGTGAGTCTCATCTACAGTTCCTGATTTCAACTAATGAAAAACTGTTTTTT.

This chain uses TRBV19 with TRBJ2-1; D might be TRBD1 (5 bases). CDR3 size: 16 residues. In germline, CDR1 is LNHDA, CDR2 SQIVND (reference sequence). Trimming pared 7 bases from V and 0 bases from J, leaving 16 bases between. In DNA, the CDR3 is TGTGCCAGTACCAAGGCGGACACCTACTCCTACAATGAGCAGTTCTTC. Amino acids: CASTKADTYSYNEQFF.

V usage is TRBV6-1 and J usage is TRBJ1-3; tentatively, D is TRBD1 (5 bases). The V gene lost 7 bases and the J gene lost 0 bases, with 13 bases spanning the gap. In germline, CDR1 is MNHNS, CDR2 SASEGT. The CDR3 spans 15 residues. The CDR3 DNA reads TGTGCCAGCACCGCAACAGGCCCCTCTGGAAACACCATATATTTT. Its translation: CASTATGPSGNTIYF.